These 28 T cell receptor beta chains originate from one sample sequenced in a study of T-cell reconstitution after alpha-beta-depleted transplantation in children. TCRbeta library preparation incorporated unique molecular identifiers. TCRdb reanalysed the PCR reads using MiXCR and keeps one entry per CDR3 protein. This sample has 490,000 or so distinct CDR3 sequences; under 15% occur once, and the top ten carry approximately 5.4%. The sample here was PBMCs from the stem cell graft donor, taken from the stem cell graft. The receptors stem from a human donor who donated a stem cell graft to a child with combined immunodeficiency.

There are a few counts of this clonotype. The chain has TRBV25-1 and TRBJ1-1; 9 nucleotides align to TRBD1. Trimming took 4 bases from V and 5 from J; bases not matched to a gene: 11. This CDR3 comprises 16 residues. CDR1 MGHDK and CDR2 SYGVNS come from the germline V gene. DNA for the CDR3: TGTGCCAGCAGTGGTGGGACAGGGACGAGTCGGACTGAAGCTTTCTTT. Amino acids: CASSGGTGTSRTEAFF. Together with reference TRBV25-1 and TRBJ1-1, the CDR3 gives the full variable domain: EADIYQTPRYLVIGTGKKITLECSQTMGHDKMYWYQQDPGMELHLIHYSYGVNSTEKGDLSSESTVSRIRTEHFPLTLESARPSHTSQYLCASSGGTGTSRTEAFFGQGTRLTVV.

This clonotype has ten or more counts. CDR3 sequence (DNA): TGTGCCAGCAGTTACTCGGGGGGAATCTACGAGCAGTACTTC. It encodes CASSYSGGIYEQYF. The chain recombines TRBV6-5 with TRBJ2-7; a weak D match, TRBD2 (6 bases). The CDR3 has 14 residues. Trimming stripped 0 bases from V and 3 bases from J, with 9 bases between. The germline CDR1 and CDR2 sequences are MNHEY and SVGAGI.

This clonotype was observed a handful of times. The chain recombines TRBV5-1 with TRBJ1-5, with a tentative D call TRBD1 (5 bases). This CDR3 comprises 14 residues. The germline CDR1 and CDR2 sequences are SGHRS and YFSETQ. Between the trimmed V and J ends, which lost 4 bases and 3 bases, there was a span of 11 bases. The CDR3 protein is CASSLLGDNQPQHF. Written as DNA, the CDR3 is TGCGCCAGCAGCCTTTTGGGGGACAATCAGCCCCAGCATTTT.

This clonotype has just a few counts. The chain combines TRBV4-1 with TRBJ2-1; 10 positions match TRBD1. Germline V gene data show CDR1 as MGHRA and CDR2 as YSYEKL. The V segment lost 0 bases and the J segment 0 bases; nucleotides outside the gene matches: 2. This CDR3 has 17 residues. CDR3 residues: CASSQDWTGGSYNEQFF. The DNA of the CDR3 is TGCGCCAGCAGCCAAGATTGGACAGGGGGCTCCTACAATGAGCAGTTCTTC.

DNA of the CDR3: TGCGCCAGCAGCCAAGGTATAGGACAGGACATGAACACTGAAGCTTTCTTT. Amino acid sequence: CASSQGIGQDMNTEAFF. The gene calls are TRBV4-3 and TRBJ1-1; 7 positions match TRBD1. The germline V gene encodes CDR1 LGHNA and CDR2 YSLEER. The CDR3 is 17 residues long. Germline trimming cut 1 base from V and 0 bases from J; bases unmatched to any gene: 8.

This clonotype was observed at least ten times. The chain carries TRBV7-8 and TRBJ2-2, with D possibly being TRBD2 (7 bases). The V end was cut by 1 base, the J end by 7 bases, with 16 bases between. The CDR3 loop spans 16 amino acids. Germline V gene sequence: CDR1 SGHVS, CDR2 FQNEAQ. CDR3 sequence reads: CASSLVGGGASGELFF. CDR3 in DNA: TGTGCCAGCAGCTTAGTAGGAGGGGGGGCGAGCGGGGAGCTGTTTTTT.

The chain's CDR3 is CSARDAGYEQYF. Written as DNA, the CDR3 is TGCAGTGCTAGAGATGCGGGCTACGAGCAGTACTTC. V usage is TRBV20-1 and J usage is TRBJ2-7, with D maybe TRBD2 (5 bases). The V gene's germline CDR1 is DFQATT and CDR2 SNEGSKA (reference sequence). The CDR3 runs 12 residues. Trimming removed 0 bases from V and 3 bases from J, with 6 bases in between.

The chain uses TRBV29-1 and TRBJ2-1; 7 positions match TRBD2. Germline CDR1 SQVTM, CDR2 ANQGSEA. The J segment lost 9 bases and the V segment lost 4 bases, leaving 6 bases of the junction unmatched. The CDR3 is made up of 12 amino acids. CDR3 protein: CSVGGTISEQFF. The CDR3 nucleotides are TGCAGCGTTGGAGGGACTATATCTGAGCAGTTCTTC.

This clonotype was observed a handful of times. The rearrangement joins TRBV10-1 to TRBJ2-5; 8 positions agree with TRBD2. V dropped 0 bases and J dropped 1; count of bases not matched to a gene: 10. CDR3 length: 18 amino acids. CDR1 and CDR2 from the germline V gene are WNHNN and SYGVQD (reference sequence). CDR3 loop: CASSESWPSGSPQETQYF. CDR3 DNA: TGCGCCAGCAGTGAGTCGTGGCCGAGCGGGAGCCCCCAAGAGACCCAGTACTTC.

The chain has TRBV3-1 and TRBJ2-5; no clear D gene. The CDR3 loop spans 12 amino acids. V lost 1 base to trimming and J lost 4 bases, with 4 bases between them. Germline V gene lookup returns CDR1 LGHDT and CDR2 YNNKEL (reference sequence). The DNA for the CDR3 is TGTGCCAGCAGCCAAGTAGCAGAGACCCAGTACTTC. The encoded protein is CASSQVAETQYF.

This clonotype was seen ten or more times. The J gene is TRBJ2-3, the V gene TRBV4-2; D gene uncertain. Germline V gene lookup returns CDR1 LGHNA and CDR2 YNFKEQ. Trimming stripped 0 bases from V and 3 bases from J, with 7 bases between. The CDR3 runs to 14 residues. CDR3 region: CASSQESPTDTQYF. The CDR3 DNA is TGTGCCAGCAGCCAAGAGAGTCCAACAGATACGCAGTATTTT.

In its sample, this clonotype was seen many times. The chain links TRBV11-1 to TRBJ1-1; 9 bases fit TRBD1. With 4 bases clipped from V and 5 bases from J, the junction kept 8 bases outside the gene matches. This CDR3 contains 15 residues. Germline-derived CDR1 and CDR2 are SGHAT and FQDESV (reference sequence). As DNA, the CDR3 is TGTGCCAGCAGCTCGTACAGGGGGCTGGGGACTGAAGCTTTCTTT. As protein: CASSSYRGLGTEAFF.

This clonotype was counted between two and nine times. The V gene is TRBV5-5, the J gene TRBJ2-2; 7 positions match TRBD2. This CDR3 comprises 17 residues. CDR1 and CDR2 (germline): SGHKS, YYEKEE (reference sequence). V lost 6 bases, J lost 1 base, and 12 bases stayed unmatched. As DNA, the CDR3 is TGTGCCAGCATCTGGGGAGAGGGGACTATGAACACCGGGGAGCTGTTTTTT. This translates into CASIWGEGTMNTGELFF.

This clonotype appeared many times. The chain uses TRBV6-2 or TRBV6-3 and TRBJ2-5, with TRBD1 identical over 12 bases. The V gene's germline CDR1 is MNHEY and CDR2 SVGEGT. J gave up 4 bases and V 4 bases, and 7 bases lay outside the gene matches. The CDR3 loop spans 16 amino acids. Here the CDR3 DNA reads TGTGCCAGCAGTTTTGGGACAGGGGGCCTGGCAGAGACCCAGTACTTC. Protein sequence: CASSFGTGGLAETQYF.

This clonotype appeared many times. The chain carries TRBV5-5 and TRBJ1-5; D may be TRBD1 (6 bases). Trimming pared 3 bases from V and 2 bases from J, leaving 15 bases between. In germline, CDR1 is SGHKS, CDR2 YYEKEE (reference sequence). The CDR3 runs 16 residues. This CDR3 is CASSSQQGLGNQPQHF. The DNA for the CDR3 is TGTGCCAGCAGCTCACAACAGGGTCTTGGCAATCAGCCCCAGCATTTT.

V is TRBV5-5 and J is TRBJ1-2, with a tentative D call TRBD1 (5 bases). This CDR3 has 15 residues. V lost 4 bases to trimming and J lost 3 bases, with 16 bases between them. CDR1 and CDR2 (germline): SGHKS, YYEKEE (reference sequence). The CDR3 protein is CASSAQGRTHYGYTF. In nucleotides, the CDR3 is TGTGCCAGCAGCGCCCAGGGTAGGACCCACTATGGCTACACCTTC.

This clonotype was observed a handful of times. The CDR3 loop reads CASSLVLASTDTQYF. CDR3 nucleotides: TGTGCCAGCAGCTTGGTCTTGGCTAGCACAGATACGCAGTATTTT. V gene TRBV7-8 combines with J gene TRBJ2-3; D unresolved. The germline V gene has CDR1 SGHVS and CDR2 FQNEAQ. The CDR3 contains 15 residues. Trimming stripped 3 bases from V and 0 bases from J, with 10 bases between.

This chain links TRBV24-1 with TRBJ2-1; 8 bases map to TRBD1. CDR1 is KGHDR and CDR2 is SFDVKD in the germline V gene. J was trimmed by 8 bases and V by 5 bases; bases with no gene match: 10. The CDR3 length is 15 residues. CDR3 amino acids: CATSAPGQEFHEQFF. The CDR3, as DNA: TGTGCCACCAGTGCGCCGGGACAGGAGTTTCATGAGCAGTTCTTC.

The V gene is TRBV4-3, the J gene TRBJ1-3, with unresolved D. The CDR3 is 15 amino acids. Germline CDR1 reads LGHNA; CDR2 reads YSLEER. Between the trimmed V and J ends, which lost 2 bases and 2 bases, there was a span of 10 bases. In nucleotides, the CDR3 is TGCGCCAGCAGCCAAACCAACTCAGCTGGAAACACCATATATTTT. Its protein product is CASSQTNSAGNTIYF.

This clonotype was seen many times. J is TRBJ2-5 and V is TRBV20-1, with 8 nucleotides matching TRBD2. This CDR3 region has 13 residues. Trimming took 7 bases from V and 2 from J; bases not matched to a gene: 6. Germline V gives CDR1 DFQATT, CDR2 SNEGSKA (reference sequence). CDR3 sequence (DNA): TGCAGTGGTATCGGGGGGGTTCAAGAGACCCAGTACTTC. The encoded protein is CSGIGGVQETQYF.

This sequence joins TRBV7-9 and TRBJ2-1; a weak D match, TRBD2 (6 bases). Germline V gene data show CDR1 as SEHNR and CDR2 as FQNEAQ (reference sequence). The CDR3 contains 16 residues. V was cut by 0 bases and J by 7 bases, with 16 bases left in between. In nucleotides, the CDR3 is TGTGCCAGCAGCTTAGCTGGACTACCCTCGGGGAATGAGCAGTTCTTC. Its translation: CASSLAGLPSGNEQFF.

The chain has TRBV14 and TRBJ1-2, with D maybe TRBD1 (6 bases). CDR1 is SGHDN, CDR2 FVKESK, per germline. The CDR3 has 15 residues. The V end lost 2 bases, the J end lost 0 bases, and 10 bases lay between the germline ends. This chain's CDR3 is CASSQFRTANYGYTF. The CDR3 nucleotides are TGTGCCAGCAGCCAATTCCGGACAGCTAACTATGGCTACACCTTC. Full variable domain (missing parts from reference TRBV14 and TRBJ1-2): EAGVTQFPSHSVIEKGQTVTLRCDPISGHDNLYWYRRVMGKEIKFLLHFVKESKQDESGMPNNRFLAERTGGTYSTLKVQPAELEDSGVYFCASSQFRTANYGYTFGSGTRLTVV.

V gene TRBV20-1 combines with J gene TRBJ1-5, with a tentative D call TRBD1 (5 bases). Germline CDR1 is DFQATT and CDR2 is SNEGSKA (reference sequence). The germline V and J ends were trimmed by 0 bases and 4 bases, with 13 bases remaining between them. This CDR3 has 15 residues. CDR3 loop: CSARDRGSGNQPQHF. CDR3 coding DNA: TGCAGTGCTAGAGATCGGGGGTCGGGGAATCAGCCCCAGCATTTT.

This chain joins TRBV9 and TRBJ2-7, with no clear D. V was cut by 3 bases and J by 3 bases, with 13 bases left in between. The CDR3 runs to 14 residues. Germline CDR1 and CDR2: SGDLS and YYNGEE. Here the CDR3 DNA reads TGTGCCAGCAGCGCCCAACGAGACTTCTACGAGCAGTACTTC. Translating it yields CASSAQRDFYEQYF.

The rearrangement links TRBV4-2 to TRBJ1-2; weak D call: TRBD1 (6 bases). This CDR3 comprises 17 residues. V was shortened by 3 bases and J by 0 bases, with 17 bases between the two germline ends. Germline V lookup: CDR1 LGHNA, CDR2 YNFKEQ. Here the CDR3 DNA reads TGTGCCAGCAGCCAGAGACAGGCTGTTCTAACTAACTATGGCTACACCTTC. Translated: CASSQRQAVLTNYGYTF.

This clonotype has a count of ten or more. CDR3 in DNA: TGTGCCAGCAGCTTTTCCGGGACAGGGGTGATCTACGAGCAGTACTTC. As protein: CASSFSGTGVIYEQYF. The chain uses TRBV5-6 and TRBJ2-7; the match to TRBD1 covers 10 bases. CDR1 SGHDT and CDR2 YYEEEE come from the germline V gene. Losses at the gene ends were 2 bases for V and 3 bases for J; bases not matched to a gene: 8. This CDR3 contains 16 residues.

This clonotype was counted between two and nine times. The genes are TRBV20-1 and TRBJ1-5; 7 bases are shared with TRBD1. Germline lookup yields CDR1 DFQATT and CDR2 SNEGSKA (reference sequence). The CDR3 spans 14 residues. After removal of 5 bases from V and 7 bases from J, the junction contained 11 bases not matched to a gene. The CDR3 region is CSAGKSGGGQPQHF. CDR3 nucleotide sequence: TGCAGTGCTGGGAAATCAGGGGGTGGCCAGCCCCAGCATTTT.

Many counts were recorded for this clonotype. The gene calls are TRBV6-1 and TRBJ1-3, with D possibly matching TRBD1 (6 bases). The CDR3 has 16 amino acids. The V end lost 7 bases, the J end lost 4 bases, and 20 bases lay between the germline ends. CDR1 and CDR2 (germline): MNHNS, SASEGT. As DNA, the CDR3 is TGTGCCAGCACCCCCGGTCCGGGGGCGCCGGGAAACACCATATATTTT. Its protein product is CASTPGPGAPGNTIYF.